Each of the 7 T cell receptor beta chains below was sequenced from the same sample in a study of blood T cell repertoires in COVID-19. The data were produced by immunoSEQ multiplex PCR, yet TCRdb's version contains in-frame clones alone and is incomplete. In the table there are approximately 100,000 clones, approximately 87% of which are singletons. Sequencing input: peripheral blood. Every receptor here comes from a woman aged 30 to 39 with acute or convalescent COVID-19.

The chain has TRBV9 and TRBJ2-6, with D hard to call. Trimming took 0 bases from V and 0 from J, leaving 4 bases between them. The CDR3 spans 15 residues. CDR1 is SGDLS, CDR2 YYNGEE, per germline. CDR3 DNA: TGTGCCAGCAGCGTAGCCTTCTCTGGGGCCAACGTCCTGACTTTC. It codes for CASSVAFSGANVLTF.

The CDR3 loop reads CASSGSGRFGGYTF. The CDR3 DNA sequence: TGCGCCAGCAGTGGATCGGGGAGGTTCGGCGGCTACACCTTC. This chain uses TRBV10-2 with TRBJ1-2; D not certain. Germline V lookup: CDR1 WSHSY, CDR2 SAAADI. The V and J ends lost 4 bases and 8 bases respectively, with 17 bases between them. The CDR3 runs to 14 residues.

The gene calls are TRBV27 and TRBJ1-2; D gene uncertain. CDR1 MNHEY and CDR2 SMNVEV come from the germline V gene (reference sequence). V was pared by 3 bases and J by 7 bases, with 15 bases between. This CDR3 contains 14 residues. The CDR3 region is CASSFRGPGRGYTF. DNA of the CDR3: TGTGCCAGCAGTTTCCGAGGCCCGGGTCGTGGCTACACCTTC.

The chain is built from TRBV27 and TRBJ1-5, with 8 bases matching TRBD1. This CDR3 spans 17 amino acids. Looked up from germline, CDR1 is MNHEY and CDR2 is SMNVEV (reference sequence). V was pared by 2 bases and J by 4 bases, with 10 bases of the junction left unmatched. CDR3 sequence reads: CASSLRYGTGENQPQHF. The DNA of the CDR3 is TGTGCCAGCAGTTTACGATATGGGACAGGTGAGAATCAGCCCCAGCATTTT.

The V call is TRBV19, the J call TRBJ1-2; 7 bases fit TRBD1. V shed 4 bases, J shed 7 bases, and the junction held 12 bases outside the gene matches. This CDR3 spans 15 amino acids. The germline V gene has CDR1 LNHDA and CDR2 SQIVND (reference sequence). The CDR3 reads CASSNPGTDRAGYTF. CDR3 in DNA: TGTGCCAGTAGTAACCCCGGGACTGACAGGGCTGGCTACACCTTC.

The chain is built from TRBV28 and TRBJ2-2; 9 bases are a match to TRBD1. The junction had 6 bases not matched to a gene; V was cut back by 2 bases and J by 5 bases. The germline V gene has CDR1 MDHEN and CDR2 SYDVKM. This CDR3 comprises 16 residues. CDR3 amino acids: CASSLGGTGLTGELFF. The CDR3 DNA is TGTGCCAGCAGTTTAGGTGGGACAGGGTTGACCGGGGAGCTGTTTTTT. Supplemented by reference TRBV28 and TRBJ2-2, the full variable domain reads DVKVTQSSRYLVKRTGEKVFLECVQDMDHENMFWYRQDPGLGLRLIYFSYDVKMKEKGDIPEGYSVSREKKERFSLILESASTNQTSMYLCASSLGGTGLTGELFFGEGSRLTVL.

The chain joins TRBV9 to TRBJ2-1; 12 bases are shared with TRBD2. This CDR3 has 18 amino acids. V lost 3 bases to trimming and J lost 5 bases; unmatched junction nucleotides: 12. From germline, CDR1 is SGDLS and CDR2 YYNGEE. The CDR3 sequence: CASSAPGLAGGSHNEQFF. CDR3 sequence (DNA): TGTGCCAGCAGCGCTCCGGGACTAGCGGGTGGGAGCCACAATGAGCAGTTCTTC.